This T cell receptor (beta chain) comes out of a study of cytotoxic CD8 clonotypes in ibrutinib-treated CLL. Overall study: Treatment had run for a median around eleven months, range 6 to 36, when response samples were taken. Overall study findings and caveats: Once treatment began, public clonotypes, which were uncommon, contracted or stayed stable. At progression, clonality fell back toward baseline after rising at ibrutinib response.

Germline lookup yields CDR1 MDHEN and CDR2 SYDVKM. The CDR3 sequence is 14 residues long. Deletions cut 5 bases from V and 4 bases from J, with 14 bases between. Sequencing was designed to attain a depth spanning 1 in 200,000 to 1 in 1 million T cells. Clones were sequenced by immunoSEQ multiplex PCR, and TCRdb holds only the in-frame ones, with some missing. The table lists more than 110,000 clones, about 80% of them singletons. In this sample, this clone turned up once. Its antigen is unidentified. The specimen comprised PBMCs, sampled after 24 months of ibrutinib treatment. The source of this sequence is a human donor with chronic lymphocytic leukemia. The chain combines TRBV28 with TRBJ1-2, with D perhaps TRBD1 (6 bases). The CDR3 loop reads CASSGPGVAYGYTF. The CDR3, as DNA: TGTGCCAGCAGTGGTCCAGGGGTGGCCTATGGCTACACCTTC.